The 16 T cell receptor beta chains in this list originate from one sample, sequenced in a study of blood T cell repertoires in COVID-19. TCRdb's copy holds only in-frame clones and misses some; the assay was immunoSEQ multiplex PCR. The sample holds about 73,000 clones, about 88% seen once. The sample comprised peripheral blood. The receptors come from a man older than 75 with acute or convalescent COVID-19.

This clone was counted only a few times. The CDR3 DNA is TGTGCCTGGACGTTAGTACGGGACAGGGGGCAGGGTCAGCCCCAGCATTTT. Its protein product is CAWTLVRDRGQGQPQHF. The rearrangement links TRBV30 to TRBJ1-5; 12 bases are a match to TRBD1. CDR1 and CDR2 (germline): GTSNPN, SVGIG (reference sequence). The CDR3 totals 17 residues. After removal of 4 bases from V and 6 bases from J, the junction contained 13 bases not matched to a gene.

This chain joins TRBV24-1 and TRBJ1-2; 9 bases are a match to TRBD1. In germline, CDR1 is KGHDR, CDR2 SFDVKD. The junction had 6 bases not matched to a gene; V was cut back by 6 bases and J by 8 bases. CDR3 size: 13 residues. CDR3 coding DNA: TGTGCCACCAGTATAGGGACAGGGCAGGGCTACACCTTC. Translation: CATSIGTGQGYTF.

The V and J genes are TRBV4-2 and TRBJ1-4; 8 bases fit TRBD1. Germline V gene lookup returns CDR1 LGHNA and CDR2 YNFKEQ. This CDR3 region has 15 residues. V was clipped by 2 bases and J by 7 bases; unmatched bases: 6. The CDR3 region is CASSQKLGQGEKLFF. In DNA form, the CDR3 reads TGTGCCAGCAGCCAAAAGCTCGGACAGGGTGAAAAACTGTTTTTT.

The CDR3 region has the DNA TGCGCCAGCAGCTTGGTAGGGGGGGACACTGAAGCTTTCTTT. Its protein product is CASSLVGGDTEAFF. The rearrangement links TRBV5-1 to TRBJ1-1; perhaps TRBD1 as D (6 bases). The CDR3 consists of 14 residues. Germline V lookup: CDR1 SGHRS, CDR2 YFSETQ. The V end was cut by 0 bases, the J end by 3 bases, with 9 bases between.

The chain has TRBV7-9 and TRBJ1-4, with a tentative D call TRBD1 (6 bases). CDR1 and CDR2 from the germline V gene are SEHNR and FQNEAQ (reference sequence). Between the trimmed V and J ends, which lost 1 base and 7 bases, there was a span of 13 bases. This CDR3 is built from 15 residues. CDR3 sequence: CASSLGGGTREKLFF. The CDR3 nucleotides are TGTGCCAGCAGCTTAGGGGGGGGCACTCGTGAAAAACTGTTTTTT.

The CDR3 reads CASSSTGQGVETQYF. In DNA, the CDR3 is TGTGCCAGCAGCTCTACGGGACAGGGTGTGGAGACCCAGTACTTC. The chain couples TRBV7-8 to TRBJ2-5; 9 nucleotides align to TRBD1. Trimming at V came to 4 bases and at J to 5 bases, leaving 8 bases not matched to a gene. Germline V lookup: CDR1 SGHVS, CDR2 FQNEAQ. There are 15 residues in the CDR3.

In DNA form, the CDR3 reads TGTGCCACCAGCAGAGATCGTACAGGAGCCTTCAATGAGCAGTTCTTC. It translates to CATSRDRTGAFNEQFF. The V and J genes are TRBV15 and TRBJ2-1, with a possible D match to TRBD1 (5 bases). This CDR3 has 16 residues. Per the germline V gene, CDR1 is LNHNV and CDR2 is YYDKDF (reference sequence). Between the trimmed V and J ends, which lost 0 bases and 6 bases, there was a span of 15 bases.

This clone has only a few counts. J is TRBJ2-5 and V is TRBV15, with a possible D match to TRBD2 (6 bases). The CDR3 is 14 residues long. Per germline, CDR1 LNHNV and CDR2 YYDKDF (reference sequence). V lost 3 bases, J lost 5 bases, and 13 bases lay in between. CDR3 sequence (DNA): TGTGCCACCAGCAGGTCACCTGGGGGGGAGACCCAGTACTTC. Translation gives CATSRSPGGETQYF. Based on the CDR3 plus reference TRBV15 and TRBJ2-5, the full variable domain is DAMVIQNPRYQVTQFGKPVTLSCSQTLNHNVMYWYQQKSSQAPKLLFHYYDKDFNNEADTPDNFQSRRPNTSFCFLDIRSPGLGDTAMYLCATSRSPGGETQYFGPGTRLLVL.

V is TRBV2 and J is TRBJ2-1; 8 bases are a match to TRBD2. After removal of 6 bases from V and 4 bases from J, the junction contained 11 bases not matched to a gene. This CDR3 spans 16 amino acids. In germline, CDR1 is SNHLY, CDR2 FYNNEI. The CDR3 region has the DNA TGTGCCAGCAGGGGAGCGGGAGCGGGCCGTTACAATGAGCAGTTCTTC. Translation gives CASRGAGAGRYNEQFF. The full variable domain, with the rest looked up from reference TRBV2 and TRBJ2-1, is EPEVTQTPSHQVTQMGQEVILRCVPISNHLYFYWYRQILGQKVEFLVSFYNNEISEKSEIFDDQFSVERPDGSNFTLKIRSTKLEDSAMYFCASRGAGAGRYNEQFFGPGTRLTVL.

V gene TRBV19 combines with J gene TRBJ2-7, with 9 bases fitting TRBD1. After removal of 5 bases from V and 1 base from J, the junction contained 9 bases not matched to a gene. Germline CDR1 and CDR2: LNHDA and SQIVND (reference sequence). The CDR3 has 16 amino acids. As DNA, the CDR3 is TGTGCCAGTAGTTCATACACAGGGACAGGGTCCTACGAGCAGTACTTC. Translation gives CASSSYTGTGSYEQYF. The entire variable domain, with the rest obtained from reference TRBV19 and TRBJ2-7, is as follows: DGGITQSPKYLFRKEGQNVTLSCEQNLNHDAMYWYRQDPGQGLRLIYYSQIVNDFQKGDIAEGYSVSREKKESFPLTVTSAQKNPTAFYLCASSSYTGTGSYEQYFGPGTRLTVT.

V and J are TRBV5-6 and TRBJ1-2; tentatively, D is TRBD1 (6 bases). V was clipped by 3 bases and J by 2 bases, with 17 bases between them. The CDR3 loop spans 16 amino acids. Germline V gene sequence: CDR1 SGHDT, CDR2 YYEEEE. The CDR3 loop is CASSSSSTGENYGYTF. The CDR3 DNA follows: TGTGCCAGCAGCTCCTCTTCGACAGGCGAAAACTATGGCTACACCTTC.

This sequence joins TRBV30 and TRBJ1-3; D unclear. The V end lost 7 bases, the J end lost 4 bases, and 14 bases lay between the germline ends. Germline lookup yields CDR1 GTSNPN and CDR2 SVGIG (reference sequence). The length of the CDR3 is 13 residues. CDR3 loop: CASAPAGGNTIYF. CDR3 in DNA: TGTGCCTCTGCTCCCGCGGGGGGAAACACCATATATTTT.

This clone appeared once. The chain is built from TRBV7-3 and TRBJ2-3; D call uncertain. CDR1 and CDR2 from the germline V gene are SGHTA and FQGTGA. V was shortened by 4 bases and J by 6 bases, with 14 bases between the two germline ends. CDR3 length: 14 residues. As DNA, the CDR3 is TGTGCCAGCAGCTCAGGTCAGAAGACCGATACGCAGTATTTT. This codes for CASSSGQKTDTQYF.

The chain carries TRBV30 and TRBJ1-2; unclear D gene. CDR1 is GTSNPN and CDR2 is SVGIG in the germline V gene (reference sequence). V lost 0 bases and J 4 bases, leaving 6 bases between the germline ends. The CDR3 consists of 12 residues. The CDR3 nucleotides are TGTGCCTGGAGTGTCGCTACCTATGGCTACACCTTC. It specifies CAWSVATYGYTF.

CDR3 coding DNA: TGTGCCAGCAGCCATCCAGGGGAGACTGAAGCTTTCTTT. It codes for CASSHPGETEAFF. This sequence joins TRBV3-1 (or the pseudogene TRBV3-2) and TRBJ1-1; a weak D match, TRBD1 (6 bases). This CDR3 spans 13 amino acids. Trimming pared 3 bases from V and 5 bases from J, leaving 10 bases between. CDR1 LGHDT and CDR2 YNNKEL come from the germline V gene (reference sequence).

V gene TRBV2 combines with J gene TRBJ2-3; D may be TRBD1 (5 bases). Trimming stripped 9 bases from V and 0 bases from J, with 16 bases between. Germline loops: CDR1 SNHLY, CDR2 FYNNEI. CDR3 length equals 15 residues. The CDR3 reads CASGSQGTSTDTQYF. In nucleotides, the CDR3 is TGTGCCAGTGGAAGCCAGGGAACCAGCACAGATACGCAGTATTTT.